This TCR beta chain was sequenced for a study of OX40 agonist ivuxolimab in advanced cancers. For the wider study: Ivuxolimab was a fully human IgG2 agonistic monoclonal antibody targeting the costimulatory receptor OX40 (CD134). Intravenous ivuxolimab was administered to patients every 2 weeks at six dose levels: 0.01, 0.1, 0.3, 1.5, 3 and 10 mg/kg. Among the approximately 50 dose-escalation patients, roughly 20 had hepatocellular carcinoma, around 15 melanoma, 9 renal cell carcinoma and 9 head and neck cancer. A male proportion of approximately 83% and a mean age of about 60 years, ranging from 23 to 79, were recorded for the dose-escalation cohort. Patients were allowed to have had prior anti-PD-1, anti-PD-L1 or anti-CTLA-4 therapy, and approximately 40% of the dose-escalation patients had previously received checkpoint inhibitors. Three dose-escalation patients achieved partial responses, one with hepatocellular carcinoma and two with cutaneous melanoma. The purpose of peripheral TCRbeta sequencing was to test whether ivuxolimab changed TCR sequence diversity and led to clonal T-cell expansion. The paper covers the monotherapy dose-escalation part of the phase I ivuxolimab trial, which included N ≈ 50 patients. Study-level results and caveats: In partial responders in the 0.1-3.0 mg/kg groups, normalized peripheral clonal expansion was found to be among the lowest, especially among CD8+ T cells. Clonal expansion of both CD4+ and CD8+ blood T cells was observed from baseline to week 6 at doses 0.1 to 3.0 mg/kg. After ivuxolimab, more expanded clones were found on average in CD8+ T cells than in CD4+ T cells. Low levels of normalized T-cell clonal expansion were also seen in some patients who did not respond. The antigen specificity of the peripheral T cells that underwent clonal expansion was not determined.

The trial excluded patients who had a history of autoimmune disease or who were on systemic immunosuppression. In every dose cohort, peripheral blood was drawn for TCR sequencing at baseline, cycle 4 day 1, and cycle 7 day 1. Samples were obtained from an open-label, multicenter, first-in-human phase I dose-escalation trial of ivuxolimab. The trial enrolled adults with locally advanced or metastatic head and neck squamous cell, hepatocellular, melanoma or renal cell carcinoma. CD4+ and CD8+ T cells were sorted separately from peripheral blood before TCR sequencing. For sequencing of the TCRbeta CDR3 region, genomic DNA was extracted from the sorted cells. The immunoSEQ Assay was used for sequencing of TCRbeta CDR3 regions. As stored in TCRdb, this immuneACCESS dataset retains in-frame rearrangements with V and J assigned. A fraction of the clones does not appear; measured against another copy, unresolved V genes explain less than half of the discrepancy, and the remainder lacks a known reason. This sample holds approximately 57,000 clones; about 81% were observed only once. The ten largest clones take up 0.7% to 0.8% of the sample.

In regard to this clone: No cognate antigen has been identified for it. No base quality values were provided; no much bigger clone lies one nucleotide off.

The V and J ends are trimmed by 6 bases and 5 bases, leaving 11 bases between them. From the germline V gene, CDR1 is LGHNT and CDR2 is FRNRAP. The CDR3 has 12 amino acids, counting the end cysteine and phenylalanine. The retained sequence is limited to the CDR3, 36 bases, with the frame set at the first base. The sequence was obtained from an adult with an advanced solid tumor such as melanoma, head and neck, liver or kidney cancer. The chain is assembled from TRBV12-5 and TRBJ2-7; the D gene is unclear. The sequences come from CD4+ or CD8+ T cells sorted from blood, collected in a trial of the OX40 agonist ivuxolimab. The CDR3: CASGQQHNEQYF. The sequenced DNA is TGTGCTAGTGGCCAACAACACAACGAGCAGTACTTC.